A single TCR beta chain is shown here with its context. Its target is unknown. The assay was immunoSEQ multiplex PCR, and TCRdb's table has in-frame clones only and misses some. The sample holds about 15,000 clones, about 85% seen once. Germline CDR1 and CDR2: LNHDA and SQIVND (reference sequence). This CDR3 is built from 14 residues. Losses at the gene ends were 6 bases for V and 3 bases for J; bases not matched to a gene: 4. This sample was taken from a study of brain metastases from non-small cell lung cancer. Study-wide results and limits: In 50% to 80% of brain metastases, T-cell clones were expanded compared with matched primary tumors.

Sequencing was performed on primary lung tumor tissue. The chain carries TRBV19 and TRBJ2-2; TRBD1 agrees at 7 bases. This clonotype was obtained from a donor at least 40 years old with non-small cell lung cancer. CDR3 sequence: CASRWDSYTGELFF. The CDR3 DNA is TGTGCCAGTAGATGGGACAGCTACACCGGGGAGCTGTTTTTT.